A single sample gave rise to the 3 T cell receptor beta chains below, sequenced in a study of CD8 T cells in Susac syndrome. cDNA came from about 0.5 to 1 ug RNA primed by random hexamers. TCRdb re-called the immunoSEQ multiplex PCR reads through MiXCR, storing one row per CDR3 protein. The data show under 250,000 distinct CDR3 sequences, roughly 93% seen once. The sample consisted of CD4+ T cells from PBMCs. The source of these receptors is a human donor with multiple sclerosis.

The V and J genes are TRBV7-6 and TRBJ2-1; 11 bases align to TRBD2. CDR3 length: 16 residues. Germline lookup yields CDR1 SGHVS and CDR2 FNYEAQ. The ends lost 5 bases at V and 10 bases at J; junction bases unmatched: 13. This CDR3 is CASSATSGGQWGEQFF. In nucleotides, the CDR3 is TGTGCCAGCAGCGCCACTAGCGGGGGACAGTGGGGGGAGCAGTTCTTC.

The chain recombines TRBV3-1 with TRBJ2-1; 11 nucleotides match TRBD2. The CDR3 extends over 16 amino acids. The junction had 10 bases not matched to a gene; V was cut back by 4 bases and J by 8 bases. Germline lookup yields CDR1 LGHDT and CDR2 YNNKEL (reference sequence). The CDR3 sequence is CASSPTYSGRVDEQFF. CDR3 DNA: TGTGCCAGCAGCCCGACCTATAGCGGGAGGGTGGATGAGCAGTTCTTC.

The chain links TRBV30 to TRBJ1-5; D gene uncertain. The CDR3 is 13 residues long. Deletions cut 4 bases from V and 3 bases from J, with 10 bases between. Per germline, CDR1 GTSNPN and CDR2 SVGIG (reference sequence). The CDR3 bases are TGTGCCTGGAATCAGAATGACAATCAGCCCCAGCATTTT. Amino acids: CAWNQNDNQPQHF.